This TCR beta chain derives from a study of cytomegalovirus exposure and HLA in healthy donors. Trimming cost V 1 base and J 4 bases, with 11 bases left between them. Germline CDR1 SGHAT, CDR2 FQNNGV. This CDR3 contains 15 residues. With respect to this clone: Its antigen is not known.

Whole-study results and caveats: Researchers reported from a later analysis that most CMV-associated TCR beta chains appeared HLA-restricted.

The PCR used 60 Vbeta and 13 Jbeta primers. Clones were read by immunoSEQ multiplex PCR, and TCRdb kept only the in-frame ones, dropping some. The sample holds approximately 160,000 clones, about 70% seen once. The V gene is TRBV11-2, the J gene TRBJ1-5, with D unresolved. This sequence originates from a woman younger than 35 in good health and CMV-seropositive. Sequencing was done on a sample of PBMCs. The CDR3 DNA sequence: TGTGCCAGCAGCTTAGGGCAGTCCCCAAATCAGCCCCAGCATTTT. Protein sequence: CASSLGQSPNQPQHF.